The 17 T cell receptor beta chains in this list originate from one sample, sequenced in a study of blood T cell repertoires in COVID-19 (dated by TCRdb to the early 2020s). Library generation was performed with the immunoSEQ multiplex PCR assay. TCRdb limited this immuneACCESS table to in-frame rearrangements with V and J called. A share of clones is missing; checked studies link under half to unresolved V genes, and the rest is unexplained. The sample profile shows 130,000 or so clones; roughly 69% of them were found once. Jointly, the top ten make up roughly 2% of the sample. The specimen was peripheral blood. Source of these receptors: a woman in her sixties or seventies with acute or convalescent COVID-19.

This clone turned up a few times. At the DNA level, this CDR3 is encoded by other sequences in the same sample as well. The V and J genes are TRBV9 and TRBJ2-2; D is ambiguous. This CDR3 has 12 residues. With 4 bases removed from V and 2 bases from J, the gap between germline ends came to 3 bases. Germline loops: CDR1 SGDLS, CDR2 YYNGEE. CDR3 DNA sequence: TGTGCCAGCAGCTCTAACACCGGGGAGCTGTTTTTT. This encodes CASSSNTGELFF.

CDR3: CASSLGRAGGWAGELFF. The CDR3 nucleotides are TGTGCCAGCAGCTTAGGTCGGGCGGGAGGATGGGCCGGGGAGCTGTTTTTT. The chain combines TRBV7-2 with TRBJ2-2, with 8 nucleotides matching TRBD2. There are 17 residues in the CDR3. The junction had 10 bases not matched to a gene; V was cut back by 1 base and J by 6 bases. Germline CDR1 and CDR2: SGHTA and FQGNSA. The full variable domain, its missing parts supplied by reference TRBV7-2 and TRBJ2-2, is GAGVSQSPSNKVTEKGKDVELRCDPISGHTALYWYRQSLGQGLEFLIYFQGNSAPDKSGLPSDRFSAERTGGSVSTLTIQRTQQEDSAVYLCASSLGRAGGWAGELFFGEGSRLTVL.

The rearrangement uses TRBV4-1 and TRBJ1-4; TRBD1 matches at 9 bases. CDR3 length: 18 amino acids. The trim removed 5 bases at V and 0 bases at J, leaving 10 bases unmatched. In germline, CDR1 is MGHRA, CDR2 YSYEKL. The CDR3 DNA reads TGCGCCAGCAGCGAAGGACAGGGGCGAGGTGCAACTAATGAAAAACTGTTTTTT. Amino acids: CASSEGQGRGATNEKLFF.

The rearrangement joins TRBV10-3 to TRBJ2-4; 14 nucleotides match TRBD2. Germline-derived CDR1 and CDR2 are ENHRY and SYGVKD. CDR3 length equals 20 residues. Germline trimming cut 0 bases from V and 2 bases from J; bases unmatched to any gene: 9. The CDR3: CAISESFGGLAGDPKNIQYF. In nucleotides, the CDR3 is TGTGCCATCAGTGAGTCTTTTGGGGGACTAGCGGGAGACCCCAAAAACATTCAGTACTTC.

J is TRBJ1-5 and V is TRBV29-1; perhaps TRBD1 as D (6 bases). V dropped 4 bases and J dropped 4 bases, with 8 bases sitting between them. CDR1 is SQVTM and CDR2 is ANQGSEA in the germline V gene. This CDR3 comprises 12 residues. CDR3 loop: CSVGGGNQPQHF. DNA of the CDR3: TGCAGCGTTGGAGGGGGAAATCAGCCCCAGCATTTT.

This clone was seen repeatedly, ten times or more. The chain carries TRBV19 and TRBJ2-1; D may be TRBD2 (5 bases). CDR1 is LNHDA, CDR2 SQIVND, per germline (reference sequence). Trimming shortened V by 2 bases and J by 6 bases, and 11 bases separated the two germline ends. The length of the CDR3 is 14 residues. DNA of the CDR3: TGTGCCAGTAGTATATTAAGGGAGCCCAATGAGCAGTTCTTC. Its protein product is CASSILREPNEQFF. The full variable domain, in which reference TRBV19 and TRBJ2-1 provide the parts outside the CDR3, is DGGITQSPKYLFRKEGQNVTLSCEQNLNHDAMYWYRQDPGQGLRLIYYSQIVNDFQKGDIAEGYSVSREKKESFPLTVTSAQKNPTAFYLCASSILREPNEQFFGPGTRLTVL.

The rearrangement joins TRBV5-1 to TRBJ2-3; 10 nucleotides match TRBD1. Germline loops: CDR1 SGHRS, CDR2 YFSETQ. The CDR3 loop spans 16 amino acids. The V and J ends lost 4 bases and 1 base, in that order; junction bases with no gene match: 6. Written as DNA, the CDR3 is TGCGCCAGCAGCGCGACAGGGGGCACAGGCACAGATACGCAGTATTTT. As protein: CASSATGGTGTDTQYF.

V and J are TRBV28 and TRBJ1-2, with TRBD1 matching over 11 bases. Per germline, CDR1 MDHEN and CDR2 SYDVKM. This CDR3 has 16 amino acids. V shed 6 bases, J shed 1 base, and the junction held 7 bases outside the gene matches. The DNA of the CDR3 is TGTGCCAGCAGGTCCGGACAGGGGGCGTTTAACTATGGCTACACCTTC. Protein sequence: CASRSGQGAFNYGYTF.

The chain has TRBV7-9 and TRBJ2-2; the D gene is possibly TRBD2 (6 bases). Trimming stripped 6 bases from V and 5 bases from J, with 10 bases between. The CDR3 consists of 13 residues. The germline V gene has CDR1 SEHNR and CDR2 FQNEAQ (reference sequence). The CDR3 bases are TGTGCCAGCAGGCGGGGCCAAACCGGGGAGCTGTTTTTT. Translating it yields CASRRGQTGELFF.

V and J are TRBV27 and TRBJ2-3; 9 positions match TRBD1. Trimming removed 3 bases from V and 3 bases from J; junction bases left unmatched: 7. CDR1 is MNHEY, CDR2 SMNVEV, per germline (reference sequence). The length of the CDR3 is 16 residues. Here the CDR3 DNA reads TGTGCCAGCAGTTTCAGGGGACAGGGATTGACAGATACGCAGTATTTT. Translated: CASSFRGQGLTDTQYF.

This clone was counted a single time. This rearrangement joins TRBV7-9 to TRBJ1-1, with 10 bases matching TRBD1. Germline assignment: CDR1 SEHNR and CDR2 FQNEAQ (reference sequence). V lost 7 bases, J lost 3 bases, and 8 bases stayed unmatched. The length of the CDR3 is 15 residues. CDR3 sequence reads: CASIERTGGYTEAFF. CDR3 nucleotide sequence: TGTGCCAGCATCGAGAGGACAGGGGGGTACACTGAAGCTTTCTTT.

V is TRBV2 and J is TRBJ2-3; the match to TRBD2 covers 10 bases. CDR3 size: 15 residues. Per the germline V gene, CDR1 is SNHLY and CDR2 is FYNNEI. The J segment lost 8 bases and the V segment lost 0 bases, leaving 5 bases of the junction unmatched. In DNA, the CDR3 is TGTGCCAGCAGTGAAGCTAGCGGGAGGTCAGGTACGCAGTATTTT. Its protein product is CASSEASGRSGTQYF.

The rearrangement uses TRBV29-1 and TRBJ2-1, with 11 bases matching TRBD2. Germline V gene lookup returns CDR1 SQVTM and CDR2 ANQGSEA. This CDR3 has 12 amino acids. The DNA of the CDR3 is TGCAGTGTAGCGGGAGGGAGCAATGAGCAGTTCTTC. Protein product: CSVAGGSNEQFF.

The CDR3 coding sequence is TGTGCCAGCAGTTACAACGGGAACTATGGCTACACCTTC. Translation gives CASSYNGNYGYTF. This sequence joins TRBV6-5 and TRBJ1-2; D remains ambiguous. The germline gives CDR1 MNHEY, CDR2 SVGAGI. Trimming took off 2 bases at V and 2 bases at J, with 6 bases between the two ends. CDR3 size: 13 residues.

V and J are TRBV5-1 and TRBJ1-1; perhaps TRBD1 as D (5 bases). The V and J ends lost 0 bases and 4 bases respectively, with 13 bases between them. Germline CDR1 reads SGHRS; CDR2 reads YFSETQ. This CDR3 has 15 amino acids. The CDR3 DNA reads as TGCGCCAGCAGCTTGGCTGGCAGGGTTGGCACTGAAGCTTTCTTT. Residues: CASSLAGRVGTEAFF.

This rearrangement joins TRBV3-1 (or the pseudogene TRBV3-2) to TRBJ2-1, with 9 bases that match TRBD2. This CDR3 comprises 17 residues. V shed 0 bases, J shed 6 bases, and the junction held 9 bases outside the gene matches. The germline V gene has CDR1 LGHDT and CDR2 YNNKEL (reference sequence). The CDR3: CASSQEIAGVVGNEQFF. The CDR3 coding sequence is TGTGCCAGCAGCCAAGAAATAGCGGGAGTGGTAGGCAATGAGCAGTTCTTC.

As DNA, the CDR3 is TGTGCCAGCAGCTTTCAGGGGGCGGGCACCGGGGAGCTGTTTTTT. Its protein is CASSFQGAGTGELFF. J is TRBJ2-2 and V is TRBV9; 8 bases align to TRBD1. From germline, CDR1 is SGDLS and CDR2 YYNGEE. The junction had 6 bases not matched to a gene; V was cut back by 4 bases and J by 4 bases. The CDR3 runs to 15 residues.